This T cell receptor beta chain originates from a study of vaccination and CD4 T cells after COVID-19. Study in general: SARS-CoV-2 positivity in convalescent patients was established by nasal swab PCR; fewer than 10 had mild and one severe disease.

Treatment indicated: approximately nine-day PBMC culture with coronavirus spike peptide pools or control peptides (ViraFEST assay). A few counts support this clonotype. Its antigen remains unidentified. The CDR3 sequence is 15 residues long. V was pared by 6 bases and J by 0 bases, with 2 bases of the junction left unmatched. CDR1 MNHNS and CDR2 SASEGT come from the germline V gene. Cultured CD4+ T cell DNA underwent sequencing with the Oncomine TCR Beta short-read assay. Genomic DNA from cultured CD4+ T cells was extracted. TCRdb fed the PCR reads into MiXCR, producing one record per CDR3 protein. The sample includes more than 15,000 distinct CDR3 sequences, less than 40% of them seen just once.

Material: cultured CD4+ T cells from blood. This rearrangement joins TRBV6-1 to TRBJ2-2, with 9 bases aligning to TRBD1. This TCR derives from a human donor with COVID-19. The chain's CDR3 is CASRRDRANTGELFF. DNA for the CDR3: TGTGCCAGCAGGAGGGACAGGGCGAACACCGGGGAGCTGTTTTTT.